This TCR beta chain derives from a study of cytomegalovirus exposure and HLA in healthy donors. Whole-study results and caveats: With further analysis later on, most CMV-associated TCR beta chains appeared HLA-restricted. Later findings reportedly placed an Asian-associated ancestry cluster below the roughly 670-donor mean for N-insertions.

Unrecorded immune exposure was likely among donors, who were nominally healthy when sampled. The germline V and J ends were trimmed by 3 bases and 5 bases, with 12 bases remaining between them. Germline V gene data show CDR1 as LNHNV and CDR2 as YYDKDF (reference sequence). The CDR3 has 14 residues. Of note for this clone: As yet, its antigen is unknown.

The PCR used 60 Vbeta and 13 Jbeta primers. Measured with immunoSEQ multiplex PCR; TCRdb has only the in-frame clones, and not every one. Among about 69,000 clones listed, 74% were seen once. The sequence came from a woman aged 25-40 years in good health and CMV-seropositive. The chain is built from TRBV15 and TRBJ2-3; possibly TRBD2 for D (6 bases). Material for sequencing was PBMCs. CDR3 protein: CATSRSAGQDTQYF. CDR3 nucleotides: TGTGCCACCAGCAGGAGCGCGGGGCAAGATACGCAGTATTTT.